This T cell receptor beta chain appears in the sequencing data of a study of shared clonotypes between healthy human individuals. Across the whole study: Used for every donor were three CD4 naive, three CD4 memory, two CD8 naive and one CD8 memory plate.

General study points: Non-shared clonotypes had lower generation probabilities than clonotypes shared by all four sorted-subset donors.

This clone appeared a single time. Its antigen is not identified. The J segment lost 7 bases and the V segment lost 2 bases, leaving 13 bases of the junction unmatched. From germline, CDR1 is SGHTA and CDR2 FQGTGA. This CDR3 is built from 17 residues. Methods used by the authors: ImmunoSEQ supplied junction-only sequences lacking quality scores, so filtering was different. Here immunoSEQ multiplex PCR was the method, and the copy in TCRdb shows in-frame clones only, minus some. V, J and clone size derive from that table, while D and trimming were established from the DNA sequence. The sample consists of about 1 million clones, approximately 78% of them appearing once.

The chain joins TRBV7-3 to TRBJ2-2; 7 bases align to TRBD2. The clonotype was recovered from a man younger than 30 in good health. Some clones in this sample may be carry-over from other donors' samples. The sample taken for sequencing was memory CD4+ T cells from PBMCs. Subset here: CD45RA-negative fraction. CDR3 region: CASSLLGRASGNGELFF. The CDR3 nucleotides are TGTGCCAGCAGCTTATTGGGCCGGGCTAGCGGAAACGGGGAGCTGTTTTTT.